The 32 T cell receptor beta chains below were found in one sample sequenced in a study of cytomegalovirus exposure and HLA in healthy donors. The PCR had 60 Vbeta and 13 Jbeta primers. TCRdb's table, derived via immunoSEQ multiplex PCR, lists solely in-frame clones and lacks some. The data show about 130,000 clones, roughly four fifths seen once. The specimen was PBMCs. Source of these receptors: a woman aged 40 to 49 in good health and CMV-seropositive.

CDR3 in DNA: TGTGCCTGGATGGAGGGATCCTACGAGCAGTACTTC. Amino acid sequence: CAWMEGSYEQYF. The chain has TRBV30 and TRBJ2-7; D may be TRBD2 (6 bases). In germline, CDR1 is GTSNPN, CDR2 SVGIG (reference sequence). Between the trimmed V and J ends, which lost 4 bases and 1 base, there was a span of 8 bases. The CDR3 runs 12 residues.

J is TRBJ2-2 and V is TRBV27; TRBD2 aligns across 9 bases. This CDR3 contains 15 residues. With V trimmed by 3 bases and J by 5 bases, 4 bases remained unmatched. The germline CDR1 and CDR2 sequences are MNHEY and SMNVEV (reference sequence). The CDR3 region is CASSLFLAGTGELFF. CDR3 sequence (DNA): TGTGCCAGCAGTTTGTTCCTAGCGGGGACCGGGGAGCTGTTTTTT.

The chain uses TRBV5-5 and TRBJ1-1; a weak D match, TRBD1 (6 bases). The CDR3 runs 15 residues. Trimming stripped 2 bases from V and 6 bases from J, with 17 bases between. CDR1 and CDR2 from the germline V gene are SGHKS and YYEKEE (reference sequence). The CDR3 here is CASSFGMVRGPEAFF. CDR3 bases: TGTGCCAGCAGCTTTGGCATGGTCAGGGGCCCTGAAGCTTTCTTT.

The V gene is TRBV5-1, the J gene TRBJ1-1; no clear D. CDR1 SGHRS and CDR2 YFSETQ come from the germline V gene. V was clipped by 3 bases and J by 10 bases, with 10 bases between them. This CDR3 is built from 11 residues. CDR3 nucleotides: TGCGCCAGCAGCTCTAGTCAAGGAGCTTTCTTT. Translating it yields CASSSSQGAFF.

The chain recombines TRBV10-2 with TRBJ1-5, with TRBD1 matching 8 bases. J gave up 2 bases and V 6 bases, and 3 bases lay outside the gene matches. CDR3 length equals 14 residues. CDR1 is WSHSY and CDR2 is SAAADI in the germline V gene. CDR3: CASSPTGGNQPQHF. The CDR3 region has the DNA TGCGCCAGCAGCCCGACAGGGGGCAATCAGCCCCAGCATTTT.

V is TRBV28 and J is TRBJ1-1, with D hard to call. CDR3 size: 10 residues. Trimming shortened V by 7 bases and J by 5 bases, and 5 bases separated the two germline ends. In germline, CDR1 is MDHEN, CDR2 SYDVKM. The CDR3 DNA reads TGTGCCAGCAAGGAGACTGAAGCTTTCTTT. Translating gives CASKETEAFF.

The chain employs TRBV19 and TRBJ2-7, with 9 nucleotides matching TRBD1. The CDR3 spans 16 residues. Germline CDR1 is LNHDA and CDR2 is SQIVND (reference sequence). Losses at the gene ends were 6 bases for V and 3 bases for J; bases not matched to a gene: 12. The CDR3: CASRRAPGTGLYEQYF. In DNA form, the CDR3 reads TGTGCCAGTAGAAGAGCCCCCGGGACAGGGCTCTACGAGCAGTACTTC.

This clone came up a few times. The chain links TRBV19 to TRBJ2-2, with D possibly being TRBD1 (5 bases). CDR3 length: 14 residues. Germline V lookup: CDR1 LNHDA, CDR2 SQIVND (reference sequence). The germline V and J ends were trimmed by 3 bases and 5 bases, with 10 bases remaining between them. The CDR3 bases are TGTGCCAGTAGTATGCTGACAGAGACCGGGGAGCTGTTTTTT. This translates into CASSMLTETGELFF.

The V call is TRBV18, the J call TRBJ2-1; unclear D gene. Per germline, CDR1 KGHSH and CDR2 LQKENI. V was trimmed by 3 bases and J by 8 bases, leaving 11 bases between them. The CDR3 is 13 amino acids. Here the CDR3 reads CASSPRLLDEQFF. DNA for the CDR3: TGTGCCAGCTCACCTAGACTTTTAGATGAGCAGTTCTTC.

The genes are TRBV19 and TRBJ2-3; weak D call: TRBD1 (6 bases). The V end was cut by 4 bases, the J end by 4 bases, with 12 bases between. CDR3 length: 14 amino acids. Per the germline V gene, CDR1 is LNHDA and CDR2 is SQIVND (reference sequence). This CDR3 is CASSTRQASDTQYF. The CDR3 DNA follows: TGTGCCAGTAGTACGCGACAGGCCTCAGATACGCAGTATTTT.

This chain joins TRBV6-6 and TRBJ2-1; D is ambiguous. Between the trimmed V and J ends, which lost 2 bases and 0 bases, there was a span of 8 bases. The CDR3 totals 15 residues. Germline V lookup: CDR1 MNHNY, CDR2 SVGAGI (reference sequence). DNA of the CDR3: TGTGCCAGCAGTTACGGGCAAGTCTCCTACAATGAGCAGTTCTTC. It yields the protein CASSYGQVSYNEQFF.

This chain connects TRBV11-2 to TRBJ1-3, with D unresolved. CDR3 length: 15 amino acids. V dropped 1 base and J dropped 0 bases, with 7 bases sitting between them. Germline-derived CDR1 and CDR2 are SGHAT and FQNNGV. CDR3 loop: CASSLGAGSGNTIYF. As DNA, the CDR3 is TGTGCCAGCAGCTTAGGGGCAGGCTCTGGAAACACCATATATTTT. Full variable domain (missing parts from reference TRBV11-2 and TRBJ1-3): EAGVAQSPRYKIIEKRQSVAFWCNPISGHATLYWYQQILGQGPKLLIQFQNNGVVDDSQLPKDRFSAERLKGVDSTLKIQPAKLEDSAVYLCASSLGAGSGNTIYFGEGSWLTVV.

This rearrangement joins TRBV18 to TRBJ2-5; D perhaps matches TRBD2 (5 bases). With 0 bases removed from V and 1 base from J, the gap between germline ends came to 12 bases. The CDR3 runs to 16 residues. CDR1 and CDR2 (germline): KGHSH, LQKENI. The CDR3 nucleotides are TGTGCCAGCTCACCACCGTGGGGTAGCGCCCAAGAGACCCAGTACTTC. Protein: CASSPPWGSAQETQYF.

This clone has only a few counts. The rearrangement uses TRBV5-1 and TRBJ2-5, with 9 bases that match TRBD1. The CDR3 runs 15 residues. The V gene's germline CDR1 is SGHRS and CDR2 YFSETQ. V was pared by 2 bases and J by 4 bases, with 6 bases of the junction left unmatched. In DNA, the CDR3 is TGCGCCAGCAGCTTTATGGGACAGGGCCCAGAGACCCAGTACTTC. This sequence encodes CASSFMGQGPETQYF.

The chain couples TRBV9 to TRBJ2-2; D is perhaps TRBD2 (6 bases). Germline loops: CDR1 SGDLS, CDR2 YYNGEE. This CDR3 is 18 amino acids long. Trimming shortened V by 3 bases and J by 4 bases, and 22 bases separated the two germline ends. The CDR3 region is CASSARLSLTSPTGELFF. Here the CDR3 DNA reads TGTGCCAGCAGCGCCCGACTTTCATTGACTAGTCCCACCGGGGAGCTGTTTTTT.

The V and J genes are TRBV10-3 and TRBJ1-6; TRBD1 agrees at 8 bases. V was pared by 6 bases and J by 5 bases, with 3 bases of the junction left unmatched. Germline V lookup: CDR1 ENHRY, CDR2 SYGVKD. CDR3 length: 14 residues. The DNA of the CDR3 is TGTGCCATCAGGAGGACAGGGAATAATTCACCCCTCCACTTT. It encodes CAIRRTGNNSPLHF.

The chain joins TRBV5-4 to TRBJ1-4; TRBD1 is a possible D gene (6 bases). Germline V gene lookup returns CDR1 SGHNT and CDR2 YYREEE (reference sequence). Trimming left V 4 bases short and J 6 bases short, with 16 bases between. The length of the CDR3 is 15 residues. CDR3 bases: TGTGCCAGCAGCCGAGGGGGGGGAGAGGATGAAAAACTGTTTTTT. Translation gives CASSRGGGEDEKLFF.

The V gene is TRBV6-5, the J gene TRBJ2-5; 7 nucleotides match TRBD1. CDR1 is MNHEY, CDR2 SVGAGI, per germline. Trimming at V came to 6 bases and at J to 4 bases, leaving 5 bases not matched to a gene. The CDR3 spans 13 residues. In nucleotides, the CDR3 is TGTGCCAGCAGCCAAACAGGGGTAGAGACCCAGTACTTC. Its translation: CASSQTGVETQYF.

This clone was picked up a small number of times. The gene calls are TRBV6-4 and TRBJ1-1; the D gene is possibly TRBD1 (6 bases). Per germline, CDR1 MRHNA and CDR2 SNTAGT. This CDR3 has 13 amino acids. V was clipped by 7 bases and J by 1 base, with 10 bases between them. CDR3 residues: CASTAGENTEAFF. CDR3 nucleotide sequence: TGTGCCAGCACGGCAGGGGAGAACACTGAAGCTTTCTTT.

The chain has TRBV6-1 and TRBJ2-2; D gene unclear. The CDR3 is made up of 15 amino acids. From germline, CDR1 is MNHNS and CDR2 SASEGT. V shed 0 bases and J shed 3 bases, with 8 bases lying between them. The CDR3 loop reads CASSEAAVDTGELFF. CDR3 DNA: TGTGCCAGCAGTGAAGCCGCGGTGGACACCGGGGAGCTGTTTTTT.

CDR3 coding DNA: TGTGCCAGCAGTTCCGGGACAGGTGAATTCTACGAGCAGTACTTC. This gives the protein CASSSGTGEFYEQYF. The J gene is TRBJ2-5, the V gene TRBV6-1; 8 positions agree with TRBD1. Judging by the DNA end, TRBJ2-7 fits better; the J call may be wrong. The germline V gene has CDR1 MNHNS and CDR2 SASEGT. The CDR3 totals 15 residues.

The gene calls are TRBV19 and TRBJ2-2, with TRBD2 matching over 7 bases. Germline V gene sequence: CDR1 LNHDA, CDR2 SQIVND (reference sequence). This CDR3 region has 15 residues. J lost 5 bases, V lost 7 bases, and 10 bases had no gene match. Here the CDR3 reads CASMGDWGGTGELFF. CDR3 coding DNA: TGTGCCAGTATGGGGGACTGGGGGGGAACCGGGGAGCTGTTTTTT.

The chain has TRBV5-6 and TRBJ2-2; 14 bases match TRBD2. The CDR3 runs 17 residues. The J segment lost 6 bases and the V segment lost 2 bases, leaving 6 bases of the junction unmatched. CDR1 and CDR2 (germline): SGHDT, YYEEEE. The CDR3 here is CASSFRRLAGGAGELFF. DNA of the CDR3: TGTGCCAGCAGCTTCCGGCGACTAGCGGGAGGGGCCGGGGAGCTGTTTTTT.

The rearrangement links TRBV6-1 to TRBJ2-7; D may be TRBD2 (6 bases). This CDR3 region has 16 residues. Germline loops: CDR1 MNHNS, CDR2 SASEGT. Trimming removed 4 bases at V and 3 bases at J, with 19 bases between. The CDR3 sequence: CASSGNRDFYDYEQYF. CDR3 nucleotides: TGTGCCAGCAGTGGAAACCGGGACTTCTACGACTACGAGCAGTACTTC.

The chain links TRBV4-1 to TRBJ1-1; D is undetermined. Germline loops: CDR1 MGHRA, CDR2 YSYEKL. The germline V and J ends were trimmed by 1 base and 8 bases, with 8 bases remaining between them. The CDR3 totals 12 residues. CDR3 sequence (DNA): TGCGCCAGCAGCCAAGTTCCGGAGGAAGCTTTCTTT. Protein sequence: CASSQVPEEAFF.

V and J are TRBV10-2 and TRBJ2-3; TRBD2 matches at 10 bases. Trimming at V came to 4 bases and at J to 4 bases, leaving 14 bases not matched to a gene. Germline V lookup: CDR1 WSHSY, CDR2 SAAADI. This CDR3 spans 18 amino acids. The CDR3: CASSAKIAGGFAADTQYF. The CDR3 DNA reads as TGCGCCAGCAGTGCAAAAATAGCGGGAGGATTTGCGGCAGATACGCAGTATTTT.

V gene TRBV27 combines with J gene TRBJ2-2, with D maybe TRBD1 (8 bases). The CDR3 sequence is 15 residues long. Deletions cut 2 bases from V and 7 bases from J, with 14 bases between. Germline CDR1 reads MNHEY; CDR2 reads SMNVEV (reference sequence). CDR3 in DNA: TGTGCCAGCAGTTTACAGGGGGCGGGAGTCGGGGAGCTGTTTTTT. Translated, it gives CASSLQGAGVGELFF.

In DNA form, the CDR3 reads TGTGCCAGCAGCCAAGGAGGGCTCACGAGCTCCTACAATGAGCAGTTCTTC. Translation: CASSQGGLTSSYNEQFF. The chain joins TRBV4-2 to TRBJ2-1; a weak D match, TRBD2 (5 bases). With 1 base removed from V and 0 bases from J, the gap between germline ends came to 13 bases. This CDR3 region has 17 residues. Germline CDR1 reads LGHNA; CDR2 reads YNFKEQ.

This rearrangement joins TRBV6-1 to TRBJ1-1, with D perhaps TRBD1 (5 bases). Trimming took off 6 bases at V and 5 bases at J, with 13 bases between the two ends. Germline CDR1 reads MNHNS; CDR2 reads SASEGT. The CDR3 extends over 13 amino acids. CDR3 bases: TGTGCCAGCAGGGAGGGACCCGGGACTGAAGCTTTCTTT. Protein: CASREGPGTEAFF.

The chain joins TRBV4-1 to TRBJ2-7; D may be TRBD2 (6 bases). The CDR3 runs 15 residues. CDR1 MGHRA and CDR2 YSYEKL come from the germline V gene. V dropped 0 bases and J dropped 4 bases, with 13 bases sitting between them. The DNA of the CDR3 is TGCGCCAGCAGCCAAGAATTAGCGGCCCTATACGAGCAGTACTTC. It translates to CASSQELAALYEQYF.

The V call is TRBV18, the J call TRBJ2-2; 8 positions match TRBD2. The CDR3 spans 14 residues. With V trimmed by 6 bases and J by 6 bases, 6 bases remained unmatched. Germline loops: CDR1 KGHSH, CDR2 LQKENI. CDR3 sequence (DNA): TGTGCCAGCTCCGGGAAGCGGGAGCCCGGGGAGCTGTTTTTT. Translated, it gives CASSGKREPGELFF.

The chain links TRBV10-2 to TRBJ2-5; weak D call: TRBD2 (5 bases). The J call may not be correct, given that the DNA end is closer to TRBJ2-7. CDR1 WSHSY and CDR2 SAAADI come from the germline V gene. The length of the CDR3 is 15 residues. In nucleotides, the CDR3 is TGCGCCAGCAGTGAGATCCAGCGGAGCTCCTACGAGCAGTACTTC. Encoded protein: CASSEIQRSSYEQYF.